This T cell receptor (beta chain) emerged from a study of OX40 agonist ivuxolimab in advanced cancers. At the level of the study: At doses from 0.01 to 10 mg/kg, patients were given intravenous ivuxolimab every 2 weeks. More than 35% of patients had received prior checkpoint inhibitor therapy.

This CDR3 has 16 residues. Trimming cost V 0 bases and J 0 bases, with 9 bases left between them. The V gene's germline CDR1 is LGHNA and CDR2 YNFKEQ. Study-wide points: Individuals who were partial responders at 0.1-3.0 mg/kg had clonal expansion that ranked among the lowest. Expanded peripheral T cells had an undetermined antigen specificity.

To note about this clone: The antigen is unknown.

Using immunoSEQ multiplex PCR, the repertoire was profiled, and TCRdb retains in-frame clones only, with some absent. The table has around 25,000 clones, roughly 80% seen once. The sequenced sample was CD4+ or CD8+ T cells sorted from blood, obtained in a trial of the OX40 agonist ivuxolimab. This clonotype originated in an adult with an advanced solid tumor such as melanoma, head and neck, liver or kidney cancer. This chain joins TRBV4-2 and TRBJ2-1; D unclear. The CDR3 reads CASSQDGLISYNEQFF. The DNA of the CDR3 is TGTGCCAGCAGCCAAGATGGGCTGATCTCCTACAATGAGCAGTTCTTC.